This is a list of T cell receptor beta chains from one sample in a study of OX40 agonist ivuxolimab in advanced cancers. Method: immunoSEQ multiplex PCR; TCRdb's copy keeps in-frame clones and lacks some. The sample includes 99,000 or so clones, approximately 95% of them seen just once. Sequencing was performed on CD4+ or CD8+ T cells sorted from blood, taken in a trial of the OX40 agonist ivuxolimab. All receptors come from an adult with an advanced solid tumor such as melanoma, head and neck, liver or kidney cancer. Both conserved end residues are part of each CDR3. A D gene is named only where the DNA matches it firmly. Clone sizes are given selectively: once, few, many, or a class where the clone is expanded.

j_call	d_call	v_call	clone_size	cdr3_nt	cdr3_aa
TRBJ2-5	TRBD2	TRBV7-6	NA	TGTGCCAGCAGCAAACGGACTAGCGGACAAGAGACCCAGTACTTC	CASSKRTSGQETQYF
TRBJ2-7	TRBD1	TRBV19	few	TGTGCCAGTAGTAGGGGACAGTCCTACGAGCAGTACTTC	CASSRGQSYEQYF
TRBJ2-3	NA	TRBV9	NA	TGTGCCAGCAGCGTAGTGGGTCGGTTTGCAGATACGCAGTATTTT	CASSVVGRFADTQYF
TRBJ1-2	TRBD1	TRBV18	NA	TGTGCCAGCTCACCTACAGGGGCCTATCACTATGGCTACACCTTC	CASSPTGAYHYGYTF
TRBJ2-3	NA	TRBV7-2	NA	TGTGCCAGCAGCTTAGCGCAGGGGTCCCCCCTAGCGGCCTTCACAGATACGCAGTATTTT	CASSLAQGSPLAAFTDTQYF
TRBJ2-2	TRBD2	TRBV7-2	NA	TGTGCCAGCAGCTCCTCCAGCGGGGGGACCGGGGAGCTGTTTTTT	CASSSSSGGTGELFF
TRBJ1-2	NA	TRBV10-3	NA	TGTGCCATTCGACCGCCTCAGCTATATGGCTACACCTTC	CAIRPPQLYGYTF
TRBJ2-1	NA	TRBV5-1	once	TGCGCCAGCAGCTTTTTATGGGGGAGAGGCAATGAGCAGTTCTTC	CASSFLWGRGNEQFF
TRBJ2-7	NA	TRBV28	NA	TGTGCCAGCAAGACGTGGGCGAACTCCTACGAGCAGTACTTC	CASKTWANSYEQYF
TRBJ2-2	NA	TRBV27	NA	TGTGCCAGCAGTTCGACAGGATGGTTTTTCACCGGGGAGCTGTTTTTT	CASSSTGWFFTGELFF
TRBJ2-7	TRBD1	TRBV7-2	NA	TGTGCCAGCAGCCCACAGGGGGCTTCCTACGAGCAGTACTTC	CASSPQGASYEQYF
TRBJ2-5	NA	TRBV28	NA	TGTGCCAGCAGCCGGGGCAGGGGTCCAGCCCAAGAGACCCAGTACTTC	CASSRGRGPAQETQYF
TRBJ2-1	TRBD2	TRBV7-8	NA	TGTGCCAGCAGCTTAGGAATCGGGAGGGTAAATGAGCAGTTCTTC	CASSLGIGRVNEQFF